One sample yielded the 5 T cell receptor beta chains listed below, sequenced in a study of spatial heterogeneity in lung cancer. TCRdb processed the 5' RACE reads anew with MiXCR; each CDR3 protein has one entry. The sample lists around 89,000 distinct CDR3 sequences, approximately 12% occurring once. Indicated time point: sample taken at primary tumor resection. Whole RNA was taken from tumor, nontumor lung or frozen PBMC; it was then sequenced unsorted. The starting material was PBMCs, obtained at surgery. The receptor source for this set is a male donor with early-stage non-small cell lung cancer.

V gene TRBV29-1 combines with J gene TRBJ2-1; D uncertain. Trimming cost V 3 bases and J 7 bases, with 7 bases left between them. There are 11 residues in the CDR3. Looked up from germline, CDR1 is SQVTM and CDR2 is ANQGSEA. Written as DNA, the CDR3 is TGCAGCGTTGATTATTCGAATGAGCAGTTCTTC. Residues: CSVDYSNEQFF.

CDR3 in amino acids: CASSREQGYRGEQFF. The CDR3 DNA follows: TGTGCCAGCAGTCGCGAACAGGGTTATAGGGGCGAGCAGTTCTTC. V is TRBV6-2 or TRBV6-3 and J is TRBJ2-1, with D perhaps TRBD1 (6 bases). The CDR3 is 15 residues long. V was shortened by 5 bases and J by 10 bases, with 21 bases between the two germline ends. Germline V gives CDR1 MNHEY, CDR2 SVGEGT.

The V call is TRBV2, the J call TRBJ2-3; 7 bases fit TRBD2. Per germline, CDR1 SNHLY and CDR2 FYNNEI. The CDR3 extends over 12 amino acids. Trimming cost V 9 bases and J 3 bases; bases outside gene matches: 3. CDR3 in DNA: TGTGCCAGTGGGGGGGTTACAGATACGCAGTATTTT. Protein: CASGGVTDTQYF.

The rearrangement uses TRBV2 and TRBJ1-1; weak D call: TRBD1 (5 bases). Germline-derived CDR1 and CDR2 are SNHLY and FYNNEI. The V end lost 11 bases, the J end lost 3 bases, and 19 bases lay between the germline ends. The CDR3 covers 14 residues. The DNA for the CDR3 is TGTGCCGGACGGACGCGGGCGGGGGACACTGAAGCTTTCTTT. Translated, it gives CAGRTRAGDTEAFF.

The CDR3 DNA sequence: TGTGCCAGCCTTGAAAACGGGCCGTACAATGAGCAGTTCTTC. Protein product: CASLENGPYNEQFF. The V call is TRBV28, the J call TRBJ2-1, with unresolved D. The V gene lost 8 bases and the J gene lost 4 bases, with 15 bases spanning the gap. Germline-derived CDR1 and CDR2 are MDHEN and SYDVKM. The CDR3 has 14 residues.